This T cell receptor (beta chain) was found in a study of blood T cell repertoires in COVID-19. In the original workflow: Counts of nucleated cells, estimated from reference gene primer amplification, were obtained. The repertoire was sequenced with immunoSEQ multiplex PCR; TCRdb's copy has only in-frame clones and lacks some. V and J calls and clone size are as listed in that table; D and trimming were resolved from the DNA. The sample lists about 59,000 clones, approximately 81% occurring once. Trimming removed 7 bases from V and 10 bases from J, with 17 bases in between. CDR3 length: 14 amino acids. Germline CDR1 and CDR2: MDHEN and SYDVKM.

The chain is built from TRBV28 and TRBJ1-6; D is unclear. The TCR was taken from a woman older than 75 with active or convalescent COVID-19. The sequencing input was peripheral blood. In DNA form, the CDR3 reads TGTGCCAGCAAATGGGAGAGGGATGTGTCACCCCTCCACTTT. Translated: CASKWERDVSPLHF.